Reported below is one TCR beta chain. The data were taken from a study of blood T cell repertoires in COVID-19. On the study more broadly: Collection of acute and convalescent COVID-19 samples took place in the United States, Italy and Spain.

This CDR3 region has 14 residues. V shed 3 bases and J shed 6 bases, with 11 bases lying between them. Germline CDR1 reads MGHRA; CDR2 reads YSYEKL. Per the original data handling: Nucleated cell counts were estimated from reference gene primer amplification. Repertoires were generated with immunoSEQ multiplex PCR, while TCRdb's copy carries only in-frame clones and drops some. That table supplies the V and J calls and clone size; D and trimming were determined from the DNA. The profile shows just over 300,000 clones, roughly 86% of them singletons. Patients of the Seattle cohort, enrolled during active infection, were followed longitudinally.

V gene TRBV4-1 combines with J gene TRBJ2-2; D gene unclear. This TCR came from a woman in her twenties or thirties with COVID-19, enrolled during active disease. The material sequenced was peripheral blood. The CDR3 coding sequence is TGCGCCAGCAGCCATTTAAGACTCGCCGGGGAGCTGTTTTTT. This codes for CASSHLRLAGELFF.